Listed below are T cell receptor beta chains from one sample, sequenced in a study of vaccination and CD4 T cells after COVID-19. TCRdb re-analysed the PCR reads in MiXCR, keeping a single row per CDR3 protein. Among 20,000 to 25,000 distinct CDR3 sequences listed, roughly 50% were seen once. No antigen has been identified for these receptors. Material: CD4+ T cells from blood, cultured in vitro, obtained about 7 months after SARS-CoV-2 vaccination. These receptors originate from a human donor who had recovered from COVID-19. Both conserved end residues are part of each CDR3. The D gene is left open where the match is weak. Not all rows give a size; the values are once, few, many and, for expanded clones, a class.

>TRBJ1-2|TRBV6-5|few|.
TGTGCCAGCAGTTGGTTGGGGGCAAGAGACTATGGCTACACCTTC
CASSWLGARDYGYTF
>TRBJ1-5|TRBV7-3|.|.
TGTGCCAGCAGCCGAGGGGGGGGTCAGCCCCAGCATTTT
CASSRGGGQPQHF
>TRBJ2-5|TRBV7-2|.|.
TGTGCCAGCAGCTTAGTGGCAGAAGAGACCCAGTACTTC
CASSLVAEETQYF
>TRBJ1-5|TRBV19|.|TRBD1
TGTGCCAGTAGTCCGACAGGGAACAATCAGCCCCAGCATTTT
CASSPTGNNQPQHF
>TRBJ2-1|TRBV7-8|.|.
TGTGCCAGCAGCAGGACAAGTTTTTGGGATGAGCAGTTCTTC
CASSRTSFWDEQFF
>TRBJ1-6|TRBV19|few|.
TGTGCCAGTAGTATCGGGGGACCCCTCCACTTT
CASSIGGPLHF
>TRBJ1-1|TRBV5-4|.|.
TGTGCCAGCAGCTTGGGTGGCAGCACTGAAGCTTTCTTT
CASSLGGSTEAFF
>TRBJ1-2|TRBV30|.|.
TGTGCCTGGAGTGGCGCAGGGTCTAACTATGGCTACACCTTC
CAWSGAGSNYGYTF
>TRBJ2-5|TRBV6-2/TRBV6-3|few|TRBD2
TGTGCCAGCAGTTACAGGAGGCTAGCGGGGGGGCAAGAGACCCAGTACTTC
CASSYRRLAGGQETQYF
>TRBJ2-7|TRBV20-1|few|TRBD2
TGCAGTGCTTTGAATAAGTCGCCACGTAGCGGGGCCTACGAGCAGTACTTC
CSALNKSPRSGAYEQYF
>TRBJ2-5|TRBV7-2|few|.
TGTGCCAGCAGCTTAAGGGATCTAGAGACCCAGTACTTC
CASSLRDLETQYF
>TRBJ1-2|TRBV20-1|.|TRBD1
TGCAGTGCTAGAGGTGGAGGGGGCGCATTACAAAGCTACACCTTC
CSARGGGGALQSYTF
>TRBJ1-1|TRBV20-1|.|.
TGCAGTGCTAGGTCCACAGTTAACTTTATCACTGAAGCTTTCTTT
CSARSTVNFITEAFF
>TRBJ2-3|TRBV9|.|.
TGTGCCAGCAGCGTAGGACGGAACAGGGTCAGCGGCACAGATACGCAGTATTTT
CASSVGRNRVSGTDTQYF
>TRBJ1-2|TRBV6-1|.|TRBD1
TGTGCCAGCAGCACCCAAGACAGGGGTGGTGGTGGCTACACCTTC
CASSTQDRGGGGYTF
>TRBJ2-3|TRBV10-3|once|.
TGTGCCATCAGTGCGTCAGATACGCAGTATTTT
CAISASDTQYF
>TRBJ2-5|TRBV20-1|few|.
TGCAGTGCTAGTAAGGCCCAGTCGGAGACCCAGTACTTC
CSASKAQSETQYF
>TRBJ2-7|TRBV20-1|.|.
TGCAGTGCTAGTGGGCATTTCTACGAGCAGTACTTC
CSASGHFYEQYF
>TRBJ2-7|TRBV20-1|few|TRBD2
TGCAGTGCTAGAGAGGGCGGGGGGGCACCGTACTTC
CSAREGGGAPYF
>TRBJ1-5|TRBV6-1|.|.
TGTGCCAGCAACGAGTTTCGAGATCAGCCCCAGCATTTT
CASNEFRDQPQHF
>TRBJ1-5|TRBV19|.|TRBD1
TGTGCCAGTTCAGAAAGGACAGGGGTTGATCAGCCCCAGCATTTT
CASSERTGVDQPQHF
>TRBJ2-1|TRBV12-1|medium-sized|.
TGTGCCAGCAGCTTTGCTGGGCGCATCCCCGCGGAGTTCTTC
CASSFAGRIPAEFF